This TCR beta chain came from a study of human T cells and chemical hapten exposure. At the level of the study: Patch tests put 0.01% DPC on the upper back, read at 6 days.

The time point denotes: patch test 1, 2 weeks after DPC sensitization. Treatment reported: therapeutic diphenylcyclopropenone sensitization with weekly scalp DPC. The donor pool consisted of alopecia patients aged 18 to 70 years, considered suitable for DPC. TCRdb re-called the RACE reads through MiXCR, storing one row per CDR3 protein. Of roughly 120,000 distinct CDR3 sequences listed, over 10% are singletons. The V and J ends lost 10 bases and 6 bases respectively, with 22 bases between them. CDR1 is LNHDA, CDR2 SQIVND, per germline (reference sequence). There are 14 residues in the CDR3. V usage is TRBV19 and J usage is TRBJ2-7; the D call may be TRBD1 or TRBD2 (5 bases each). This TCR derives from a woman aged 45-60 years with alopecia areata. Some clones in this sample may be carry-over from other donors' samples. The sample was whole blood, taken in connection with sensitization to the hapten diphenylcyclopropenone (DPC). In DNA, the CDR3 is TGTGCCACCCGGGATCTAGAGGGGATCGGCGAGCAGTACTTC. Residues: CATRDLEGIGEQYF.